The 7 T cell receptor beta chains below were found in one sample sequenced in a study of T-cell reconstitution after alpha-beta-depleted transplantation in children. Unique molecular identifiers were incorporated when the TCRbeta library was constructed. MiXCR, run by TCRdb on the PCR reads, gives a single entry per CDR3 protein. The data contain around 700,000 distinct CDR3 sequences, around 13% of them singletons. The specimen was PBMCs, collected before TCRalphabeta/CD19-depleted stem cell transplant. Receptors were obtained from a girl aged 2-15 years with congenital amegakaryocytic thrombocytopenia, due to receive a stem cell transplant.

This clonotype was detected many times. The chain combines TRBV12-3 or TRBV12-4 with TRBJ2-1; D not certain. Trimming removed 9 bases from V and 4 bases from J, with 13 bases in between. The length of the CDR3 is 13 residues. As DNA, the CDR3 is TGTGCCAGTAACCCTCGCGGATACAATGAGCAGTTCTTC. Protein product: CASNPRGYNEQFF.

The chain uses TRBV20-1 and TRBJ2-4, with TRBD2 identical over 7 bases. The CDR3 runs to 14 residues. V trimming: 4 bases; J trimming: 8 bases; junction bases outside the gene matches: 11. Germline lookup yields CDR1 DFQATT and CDR2 SNEGSKA (reference sequence). The CDR3 spells CSATPGGGVDIQYF. As DNA, the CDR3 is TGCAGTGCTACCCCGGGGGGAGGGGTGGACATTCAGTACTTC.

V and J are TRBV29-1 and TRBJ2-3; possibly TRBD2 for D (5 bases). CDR3 size: 14 residues. Germline V gene data show CDR1 as SQVTM and CDR2 as ANQGSEA. V was pared by 2 bases and J by 0 bases, with 9 bases between. CDR3 DNA: TGCAGCGTTGAAACCGGGGATAGCACAGATACGCAGTATTTT. Protein product: CSVETGDSTDTQYF.

This clonotype occurred a few times. The chain joins TRBV20-1 to TRBJ2-7; D possibly uses TRBD1 or TRBD2 (6 bases each). Trimming cost V 4 bases and J 7 bases, with 11 bases left between them. CDR3 length equals 11 residues. Germline CDR1 reads DFQATT; CDR2 reads SNEGSKA (reference sequence). The CDR3 sequence: CSAKGGLEQYF. The CDR3 bases are TGCAGTGCTAAAGGGGGACTGGAGCAGTACTTC.

The V gene is TRBV12-3 or TRBV12-4, the J gene TRBJ2-7, with 9 positions matching TRBD2. The J segment lost 2 bases and the V segment lost 6 bases, leaving 5 bases of the junction unmatched. This CDR3 region has 14 residues. CDR3 residues: CASRVSGRPYEQYF. The CDR3, as DNA: TGTGCCAGCAGGGTTAGCGGGAGACCCTACGAGCAGTACTTC.

This clonotype was found many times. This sequence joins TRBV20-1 and TRBJ2-1; D remains unclear. V lost 3 bases to trimming and J lost 8 bases, with 8 bases between them. The CDR3 sequence is 11 residues long. Germline loops: CDR1 DFQATT, CDR2 SNEGSKA (reference sequence). The CDR3 DNA sequence: TGCAGTGCTAGGGAGCTGGATGAGCAGTTCTTC. This translates into CSARELDEQFF.

This clonotype has a count of ten or more. The chain couples TRBV5-1 to TRBJ2-1; 7 nucleotides agree with TRBD2. The CDR3 contains 14 residues. Germline-derived CDR1 and CDR2 are SGHRS and YFSETQ. Losses at the gene ends were 2 bases for V and 8 bases for J; bases not matched to a gene: 7. CDR3 region: CASSFLGGPHEQFF. CDR3 DNA: TGCGCCAGCAGCTTTTTGGGAGGGCCCCATGAGCAGTTCTTC.